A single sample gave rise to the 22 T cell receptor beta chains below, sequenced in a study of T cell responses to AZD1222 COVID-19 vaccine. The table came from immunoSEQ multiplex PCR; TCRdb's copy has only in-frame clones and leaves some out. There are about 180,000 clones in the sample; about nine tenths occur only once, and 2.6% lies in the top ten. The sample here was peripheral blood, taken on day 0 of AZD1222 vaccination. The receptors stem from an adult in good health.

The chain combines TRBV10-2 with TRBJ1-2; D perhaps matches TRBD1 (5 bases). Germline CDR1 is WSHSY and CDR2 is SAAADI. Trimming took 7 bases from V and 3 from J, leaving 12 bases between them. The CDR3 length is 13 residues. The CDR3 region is CASNPRDHYGYTF. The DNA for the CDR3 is TGCGCCAGCAACCCAAGGGACCACTATGGCTACACCTTC.

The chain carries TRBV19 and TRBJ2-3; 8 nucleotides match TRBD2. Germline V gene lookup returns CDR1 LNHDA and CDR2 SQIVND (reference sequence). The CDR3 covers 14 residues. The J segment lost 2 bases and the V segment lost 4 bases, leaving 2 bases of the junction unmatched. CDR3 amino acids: CASSTTSATDTQYF. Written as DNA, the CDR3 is TGTGCCAGTAGTACGACTAGCGCCACAGATACGCAGTATTTT. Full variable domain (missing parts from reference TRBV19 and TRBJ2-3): DGGITQSPKYLFRKEGQNVTLSCEQNLNHDAMYWYRQDPGQGLRLIYYSQIVNDFQKGDIAEGYSVSREKKESFPLTVTSAQKNPTAFYLCASSTTSATDTQYFGPGTRLTVL.

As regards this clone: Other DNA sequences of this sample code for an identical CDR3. CDR3 in amino acids: CASSQVGYEQYF. DNA of the CDR3: TGTGCCAGCAGCCAGGTAGGATACGAGCAGTACTTC. The chain has TRBV3-1 (or the pseudogene TRBV3-2) and TRBJ2-7; D remains ambiguous. The V end was cut by 3 bases, the J end by 4 bases, with 7 bases between. The V gene's germline CDR1 is LGHDT and CDR2 YNNKEL (reference sequence). The CDR3 extends over 12 amino acids.

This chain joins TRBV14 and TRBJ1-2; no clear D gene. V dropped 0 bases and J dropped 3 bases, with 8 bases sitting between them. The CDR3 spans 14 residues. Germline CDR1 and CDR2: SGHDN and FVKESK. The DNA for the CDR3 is TGTGCCAGCAGCCAAGACGCACATGACTATGGCTACACCTTC. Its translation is CASSQDAHDYGYTF. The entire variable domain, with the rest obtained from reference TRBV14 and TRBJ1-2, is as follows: EAGVTQFPSHSVIEKGQTVTLRCDPISGHDNLYWYRRVMGKEIKFLLHFVKESKQDESGMPNNRFLAERTGGTYSTLKVQPAELEDSGVYFCASSQDAHDYGYTFGSGTRLTVV.

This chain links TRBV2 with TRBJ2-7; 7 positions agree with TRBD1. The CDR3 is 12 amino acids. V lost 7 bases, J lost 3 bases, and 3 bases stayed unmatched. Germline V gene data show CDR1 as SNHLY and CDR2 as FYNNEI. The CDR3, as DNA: TGTGCCAGCAAGGCAGGGGGCTACGAGCAGTACTTC. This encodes CASKAGGYEQYF.

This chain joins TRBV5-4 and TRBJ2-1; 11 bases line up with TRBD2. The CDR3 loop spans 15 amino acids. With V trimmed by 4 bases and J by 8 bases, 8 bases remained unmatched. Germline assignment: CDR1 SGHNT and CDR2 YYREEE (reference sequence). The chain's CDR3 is CASSLSGRAVDEQFF. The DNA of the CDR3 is TGTGCCAGCAGCCTTAGCGGGAGGGCGGTGGATGAGCAGTTCTTC. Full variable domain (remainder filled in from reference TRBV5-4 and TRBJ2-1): ETGVTQSPTHLIKTRGQQVTLRCSSQSGHNTVSWYQQALGQGPQFIFQYYREEENGRGNFPPRFSGLQFPNYSSELNVNALELDDSALYLCASSLSGRAVDEQFFGPGTRLTVL.

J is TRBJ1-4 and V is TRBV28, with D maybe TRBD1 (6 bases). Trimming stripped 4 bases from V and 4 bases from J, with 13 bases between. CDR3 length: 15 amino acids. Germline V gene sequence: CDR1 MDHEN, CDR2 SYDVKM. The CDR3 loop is CASSSPGDGNEKLFF. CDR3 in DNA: TGTGCCAGCAGTTCCCCAGGGGACGGTAATGAAAAACTGTTTTTT.

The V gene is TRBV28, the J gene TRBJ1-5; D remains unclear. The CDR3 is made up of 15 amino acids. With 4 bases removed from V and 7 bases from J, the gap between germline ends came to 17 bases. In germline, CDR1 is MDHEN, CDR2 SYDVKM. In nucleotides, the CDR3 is TGTGCCAGCAGTTCTATCGACTTAGTGTGGCAGCCCCAGCATTTT. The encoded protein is CASSSIDLVWQPQHF.

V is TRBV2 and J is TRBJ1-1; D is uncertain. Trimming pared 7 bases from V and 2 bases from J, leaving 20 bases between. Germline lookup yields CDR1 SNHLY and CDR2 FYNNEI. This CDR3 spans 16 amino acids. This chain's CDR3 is CASTWLLSGVNTEAFF. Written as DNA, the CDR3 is TGTGCCAGCACCTGGCTGCTATCCGGGGTCAACACTGAAGCTTTCTTT. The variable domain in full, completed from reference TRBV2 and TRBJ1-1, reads EPEVTQTPSHQVTQMGQEVILRCVPISNHLYFYWYRQILGQKVEFLVSFYNNEISEKSEIFDDQFSVERPDGSNFTLKIRSTKLEDSAMYFCASTWLLSGVNTEAFFGQGTRLTVV.

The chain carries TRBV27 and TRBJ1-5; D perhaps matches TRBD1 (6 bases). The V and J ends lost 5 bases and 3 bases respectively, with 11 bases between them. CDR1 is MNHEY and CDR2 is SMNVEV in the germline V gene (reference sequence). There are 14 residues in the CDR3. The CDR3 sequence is CASSAGTLNQPQHF. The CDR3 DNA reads TGTGCCAGCAGTGCAGGGACACTCAATCAGCCCCAGCATTTT.

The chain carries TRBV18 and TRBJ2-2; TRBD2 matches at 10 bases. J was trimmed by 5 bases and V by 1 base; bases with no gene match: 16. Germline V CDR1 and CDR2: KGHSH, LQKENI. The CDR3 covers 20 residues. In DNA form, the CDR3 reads TGTGCCAGCTCACCACAGCCTCAGGGGGCGTTAGCGGGAGGAACCGGGGAGCTGTTTTTT. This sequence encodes CASSPQPQGALAGGTGELFF. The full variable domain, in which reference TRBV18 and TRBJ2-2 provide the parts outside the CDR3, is NAGVMQNPRHLVRRRGQEARLRCSPMKGHSHVYWYRQLPEEGLKFMVYLQKENIIDESGMPKERFSAEFPKEGPSILRIQQVVRGDSAAYFCASSPQPQGALAGGTGELFFGEGSRLTVL.

DNA of the CDR3: TGTGCCAGCAGTTACTCGAGACAGGCGGGTCAGCCCCAGCATTTT. Amino acid sequence: CASSYSRQAGQPQHF. The chain joins TRBV6-5 to TRBJ1-5; D is perhaps TRBD1 (6 bases). The CDR3 is 15 residues long. Trimming stripped 0 bases from V and 6 bases from J, with 12 bases between. The germline V gene has CDR1 MNHEY and CDR2 SVGAGI.

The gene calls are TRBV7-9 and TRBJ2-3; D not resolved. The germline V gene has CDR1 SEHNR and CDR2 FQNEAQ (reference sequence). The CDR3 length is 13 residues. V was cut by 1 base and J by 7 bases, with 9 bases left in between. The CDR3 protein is CASSLERSNTQYF. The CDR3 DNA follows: TGTGCCAGCAGCTTAGAGCGCTCCAATACGCAGTATTTT.

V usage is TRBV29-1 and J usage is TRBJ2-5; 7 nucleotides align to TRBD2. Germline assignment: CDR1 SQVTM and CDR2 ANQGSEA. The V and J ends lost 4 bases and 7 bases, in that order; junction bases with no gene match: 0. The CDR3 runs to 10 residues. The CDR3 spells CSVGGGTQYF. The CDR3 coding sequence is TGCAGCGTTGGGGGGGGGACCCAGTACTTC. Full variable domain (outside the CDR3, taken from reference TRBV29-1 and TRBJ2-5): SAVISQKPSRDICQRGTSLTIQCQVDSQVTMMFWYRQQPGQSLTLIATANQGSEATYESGFVIDKFPISRPNLTFSTLTVSNMSPEDSSIYLCSVGGGTQYFGPGTRLLVL.

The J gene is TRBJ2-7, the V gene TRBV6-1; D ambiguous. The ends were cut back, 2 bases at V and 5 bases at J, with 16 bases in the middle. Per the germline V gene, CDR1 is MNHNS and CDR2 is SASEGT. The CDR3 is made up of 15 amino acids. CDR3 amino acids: CASSEILQALHEQYF. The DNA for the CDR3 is TGTGCCAGCAGTGAAATTTTGCAAGCTCTCCACGAGCAGTACTTC.

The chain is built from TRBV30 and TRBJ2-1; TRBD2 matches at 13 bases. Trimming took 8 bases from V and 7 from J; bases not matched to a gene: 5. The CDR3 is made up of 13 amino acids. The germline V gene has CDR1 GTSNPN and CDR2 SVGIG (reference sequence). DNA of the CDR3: TGTGCCGGGACTAGCGGGAAGCTAAATGAGCAGTTCTTC. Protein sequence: CAGTSGKLNEQFF.

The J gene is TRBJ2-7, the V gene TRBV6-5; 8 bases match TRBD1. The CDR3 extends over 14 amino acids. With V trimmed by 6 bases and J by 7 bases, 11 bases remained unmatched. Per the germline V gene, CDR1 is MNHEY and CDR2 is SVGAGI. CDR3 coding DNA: TGTGCCAGCAGCCCCGGGACAGGCCCTGAGGAGCAGTACTTC. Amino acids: CASSPGTGPEEQYF.

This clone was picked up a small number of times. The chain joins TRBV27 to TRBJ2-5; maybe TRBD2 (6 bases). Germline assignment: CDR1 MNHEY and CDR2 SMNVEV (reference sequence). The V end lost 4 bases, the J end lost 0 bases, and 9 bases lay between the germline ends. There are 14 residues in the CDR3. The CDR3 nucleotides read TGTGCCAGCAGTTGGGCGGGGCACCAAGAGACCCAGTACTTC. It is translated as CASSWAGHQETQYF.

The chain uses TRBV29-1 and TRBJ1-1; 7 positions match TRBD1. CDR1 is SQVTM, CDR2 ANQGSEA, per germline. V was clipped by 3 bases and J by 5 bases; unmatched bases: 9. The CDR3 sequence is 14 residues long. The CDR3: CSVEVGGPRTEAFF. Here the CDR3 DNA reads TGCAGCGTTGAGGTAGGGGGCCCGAGGACTGAAGCTTTCTTT.

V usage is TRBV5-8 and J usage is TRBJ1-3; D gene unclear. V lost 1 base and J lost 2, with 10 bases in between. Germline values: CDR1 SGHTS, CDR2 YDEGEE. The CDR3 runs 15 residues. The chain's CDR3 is CASSLRDSPGNTIYF. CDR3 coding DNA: TGTGCCAGCAGCTTGAGGGATTCGCCTGGAAACACCATATATTTT.

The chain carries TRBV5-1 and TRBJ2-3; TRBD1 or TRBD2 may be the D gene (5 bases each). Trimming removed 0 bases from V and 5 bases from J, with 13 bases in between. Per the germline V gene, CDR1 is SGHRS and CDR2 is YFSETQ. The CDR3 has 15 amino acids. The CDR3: CASSLGGLGGDTQYF. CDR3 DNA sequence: TGCGCCAGCAGCTTGGGCGGGCTTGGGGGAGATACGCAGTATTTT.

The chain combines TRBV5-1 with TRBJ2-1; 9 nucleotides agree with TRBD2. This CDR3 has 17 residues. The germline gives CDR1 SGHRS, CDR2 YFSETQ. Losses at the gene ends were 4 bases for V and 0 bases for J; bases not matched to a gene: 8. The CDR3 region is CASSVSGSWLSYNEQFF. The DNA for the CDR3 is TGCGCCAGCAGCGTTAGCGGGAGCTGGCTCTCCTACAATGAGCAGTTCTTC.